Listed below are T cell receptor beta chains from one sample, sequenced in a study of shared T cell receptors in the human thymus. Assay: immunoSEQ multiplex PCR; the TCRdb copy retains only in-frame clones and omits some. The repertoire holds over 450,000 clones, with approximately 80% as singletons. This sample was also put to use in a study of human thymus T cells.

Sequencing was carried out using thymocytes. All receptors come from a boy under two years old with a congenital heart defect. Each CDR3 is given with its conserved first and last residue. The D gene is left open where the match is weak. Expanded clones get a size class; other rows say once, few or many, or leave the size out.

CDR3: CAISGTGPGAGNTIYF
DNA: TGTGCCATCAGCGGGACAGGGCCAGGGGCTGGAAACACCATATATTTT
D: TRBD1
V: TRBV10-3
size: -
J: TRBJ1-3

CDR3: CASSGAPTDEQYF
DNA: TGTGCCAGTAGTGGAGCCCCGACCGACGAGCAGTACTTC
D: -
V: TRBV19
size: -
J: TRBJ2-7

CDR3: CAISEGGRSYEQYF
DNA: TGTGCCATCAGTGAGGGCGGGCGATCCTACGAGCAGTACTTC
D: -
V: TRBV10-3
size: -
J: TRBJ2-7

CDR3: CASSQVTGGGDTQYF
DNA: TGTGCCAGCAGCCAAGTAACAGGGGGCGGGGATACGCAGTATTTT
D: TRBD1
V: TRBV4-2
size: -
J: TRBJ2-3

CDR3: CASSLPRGEGNTEQYF
DNA: TGTGCCAGCAGCCTCCCCCGCGGCGAGGGTAATACCGAGCAGTACTTC
D: -
V: TRBV13
size: -
J: TRBJ2-7

CDR3: CASSHTGTEGPYEQYF
DNA: TGTGCCAGCAGCCACACCGGGACGGAGGGACCCTACGAGCAGTACTTC
D: -
V: TRBV4-2
size: -
J: TRBJ2-7

CDR3: CATSRGPRGGGTDTQYF
DNA: TGTGCCACCAGCAGAGGCCCCCGGGGGGGAGGGACAGATACGCAGTATTTT
D: TRBD2
V: TRBV15
size: -
J: TRBJ2-3

CDR3: CSVEDPGQDTGELFF
DNA: TGCAGCGTTGAAGATCCGGGACAGGACACCGGGGAGCTGTTTTTT
D: TRBD1
V: TRBV29-1
size: once
J: TRBJ2-2

CDR3: CASSLPGLAGGEQFF
DNA: TGTGCCAGCAGCTTGCCGGGACTAGCGGGAGGAGAGCAGTTCTTC
D: TRBD2
V: TRBV7-9
size: -
J: TRBJ2-1

CDR3: CASSSPALAGADTQYF
DNA: TGTGCCAGCAGTTCCCCAGCACTAGCGGGCGCGGATACGCAGTATTTT
D: TRBD2
V: TRBV28
size: -
J: TRBJ2-3

CDR3: CASSPMGQGNYGYTF
DNA: TGTGCCAGCAGCCCCATGGGACAGGGCAACTATGGCTACACCTTC
D: TRBD1
V: TRBV7-6
size: -
J: TRBJ1-2

CDR3: CSVGLSGGTDTQYF
DNA: TGCAGCGTTGGTCTTAGCGGGGGAACAGATACGCAGTATTTT
D: TRBD2
V: TRBV29-1
size: -
J: TRBJ2-3

CDR3: CASSIAGTSMNEQFF
DNA: TGTGCCAGCAGCATCGCCGGGACTAGCATGAATGAGCAGTTCTTC
D: TRBD2
V: TRBV5-4
size: once
J: TRBJ2-1

CDR3: CATGTGGAWGGANVLTF
DNA: TGTGCCACCGGGACAGGGGGTGCTTGGGGTGGGGCCAACGTCCTGACTTTC
D: TRBD1
V: TRBV15
size: -
J: TRBJ2-6

CDR3: CASSQDLIGQGWGEKLFF
DNA: TGCGCCAGCAGCCAAGATTTAATCGGGCAGGGGTGGGGGGAAAAACTGTTTTTT
D: -
V: TRBV4-3
size: -
J: TRBJ1-4

CDR3: CASAGLEGFNEQFF
DNA: TGTGCCAGCGCGGGACTAGAGGGCTTCAATGAGCAGTTCTTC
D: TRBD2
V: TRBV19
size: few
J: TRBJ2-1

CDR3: CASSIPGAWRGGTGELFF
DNA: TGTGCCAGTAGTATACCCGGGGCTTGGAGGGGTGGCACCGGGGAGCTGTTTTTT
D: -
V: TRBV19
size: -
J: TRBJ2-2

CDR3: CASKERGGPSTGELFF
DNA: TGTGCCAGTAAGGAGCGGGGAGGGCCCTCTACCGGGGAGCTGTTTTTT
D: TRBD2
V: TRBV19
size: -
J: TRBJ2-2

CDR3: CASSTGPGNTIYF
DNA: TGCGCCAGCAGCACAGGGCCGGGAAACACCATATATTTT
D: -
V: TRBV5-1
size: once
J: TRBJ1-3

CDR3: CASSPPQEGPQHF
DNA: TGTGCCAGCTCACCACCACAGGAAGGGCCCCAGCATTTT
D: -
V: TRBV18
size: -
J: TRBJ1-5

CDR3: CASRGGDRTKNIQYF
DNA: TGTGCCAGCAGAGGGGGGGACAGGACAAAAAACATTCAGTACTTC
D: -
V: TRBV2
size: -
J: TRBJ2-4

CDR3: CASRAQEMNTEAFF
DNA: TGTGCCAGCAGGGCACAGGAAATGAACACTGAAGCTTTCTTT
D: -
V: TRBV7-6
size: few
J: TRBJ1-1

CDR3: CASSAYRGDPYEQYF
DNA: TGTGCCAGTAGTGCCTACAGGGGGGACCCCTACGAGCAGTACTTC
D: TRBD1
V: TRBV19
size: -
J: TRBJ2-7

CDR3: CASSASGGTLVLGEQFF
DNA: TGTGCCAGCAGCGCTTCTGGAGGGACGTTGGTGTTGGGTGAGCAGTTCTTC
D: -
V: TRBV9
size: -
J: TRBJ2-1

CDR3: CASSLDPQETQYF
DNA: TGTGCCAGCAGCCTAGATCCTCAAGAGACCCAGTACTTC
D: -
V: TRBV5-8
size: -
J: TRBJ2-5

CDR3: CASPGSTEAFF
DNA: TGTGCCAGCCCTGGCAGCACTGAAGCTTTCTTT
D: -
V: TRBV2
size: -
J: TRBJ1-1

CDR3: CASKGGSRGPFQETQYF
DNA: TGTGCCAGCAAGGGCGGGAGCCGGGGTCCCTTCCAAGAGACCCAGTACTTC
D: TRBD2
V: TRBV5-4
size: -
J: TRBJ2-5

CDR3: CASANTGAASGNTIYF
DNA: TGTGCCAGCGCTAATACAGGCGCTGCCTCTGGAAACACCATATATTTT
D: -
V: TRBV2
size: -
J: TRBJ1-3

CDR3: CASSPSVRPYQETQYF
DNA: TGTGCCAGTAGCCCATCGGTGAGGCCCTACCAAGAGACCCAGTACTTC
D: -
V: TRBV19
size: -
J: TRBJ2-5

CDR3: CASSMTGSTDTQYF
DNA: TGTGCCAGCAGCATGACAGGGAGCACAGATACGCAGTATTTT
D: TRBD1
V: TRBV7-9
size: few
J: TRBJ2-3

CDR3: CSTGYEQYF
DNA: TGCAGTACAGGGTACGAGCAGTACTTC
D: -
V: TRBV20-1
size: -
J: TRBJ2-7

CDR3: CASTLRSVSYEQYF
DNA: TGTGCCAGCACCCTCCGGTCTGTCTCCTACGAGCAGTACTTC
D: -
V: TRBV7-9
size: -
J: TRBJ2-7

CDR3: CASSPLAAPSSYNEQFF
DNA: TGCGCCAGCAGCCCACTAGCGGCCCCAAGCTCCTACAATGAGCAGTTCTTC
D: TRBD2
V: TRBV4-1
size: -
J: TRBJ2-1

CDR3: CASSLPSRNYEQYF
DNA: TGTGCCAGCAGCTTACCCAGCAGGAATTACGAGCAGTACTTC
D: -
V: TRBV11-2
size: few
J: TRBJ2-7

CDR3: CASSQGRDRGTGELFF
DNA: TGCGCCAGCAGCCAAGGCCGGGACAGAGGCACCGGGGAGCTGTTTTTT
D: TRBD1
V: TRBV4-3
size: -
J: TRBJ2-2

CDR3: CASSEPPLGATNEKLFF
DNA: TGCGCCAGCAGTGAGCCACCACTCGGAGCAACTAATGAAAAACTGTTTTTT
D: -
V: TRBV10-1
size: -
J: TRBJ1-4

CDR3: CASSVAGRCSYNEQFF
DNA: TGTGCCAGCAGCGTGGCCGGGAGATGCTCCTACAATGAGCAGTTCTTC
D: -
V: TRBV9
size: -
J: TRBJ2-1

CDR3: CATFKLSSYEQYF
DNA: TGCGCCACCTTTAAGTTGAGCTCCTACGAGCAGTACTTC
D: -
V: TRBV10-2
size: once
J: TRBJ2-7

CDR3: CASSTGTHHNEQFF
DNA: TGCGCCAGCAGCACCGGGACTCACCACAATGAGCAGTTCTTC
D: -
V: TRBV4-1
size: -
J: TRBJ2-1

CDR3: CAWSVLADRTDTQYF
DNA: TGTGCCTGGAGTGTACTAGCGGACCGCACAGATACGCAGTATTTT
D: TRBD2
V: TRBV30
size: -
J: TRBJ2-3

CDR3: CASRASGRYNEQFF
DNA: TGCGCCAGCAGGGCTAGCGGGAGGTACAATGAGCAGTTCTTC
D: TRBD2
V: TRBV10-2
size: -
J: TRBJ2-1

CDR3: CASRLGRDRGWSRTDTQYF
DNA: TGCGCCAGTCGACTTGGAAGGGACAGGGGGTGGTCGAGGACAGATACGCAGTATTTT
D: TRBD1
V: TRBV5-1
size: -
J: TRBJ2-3

CDR3: CASSPGGTRPNYGYTF
DNA: TGTGCCAGCAGCCCAGGGGGCACCCGACCTAACTATGGCTACACCTTC
D: TRBD1
V: TRBV5-6
size: few
J: TRBJ1-2

CDR3: CASSRNTDTKETQYF
DNA: TGCGCCAGCAGCCGCAACACCGACACGAAGGAGACCCAGTACTTC
D: -
V: TRBV5-1
size: -
J: TRBJ2-5

CDR3: CASSSTLPGGRAGELFF
DNA: TGTGCCAGCAGCTCCACCCTGCCCGGGGGGCGCGCCGGGGAGCTGTTTTTT
D: -
V: TRBV7-3
size: few
J: TRBJ2-2

CDR3: CASSLLRDSPGNTIYF
DNA: TGCGCCAGCAGCTTGTTGCGGGACAGCCCTGGAAACACCATATATTTT
D: TRBD1
V: TRBV5-1
size: -
J: TRBJ1-3

CDR3: CASSQEKRASGRNEQYF
DNA: TGCGCCAGCAGCCAAGAGAAAAGGGCTAGCGGGAGGAACGAGCAGTACTTC
D: TRBD2
V: TRBV4-3
size: -
J: TRBJ2-7

CDR3: CASSPRIAGGTYEQYF
DNA: TGTGCCAGCAGTCCGCGTATAGCGGGAGGTACCTACGAGCAGTACTTC
D: TRBD2
V: TRBV27
size: -
J: TRBJ2-7

CDR3: CASSQDGGGQTGKGEKLFF
DNA: TGCGCCAGCAGCCAAGACGGAGGGGGACAGACAGGGAAGGGTGAAAAACTGTTTTTT
D: TRBD1
V: TRBV4-1
size: -
J: TRBJ1-4

CDR3: CASSRDRAGCEQYF
DNA: TGTGCCAGCAGCCGGGACAGGGCAGGGTGCGAGCAGTACTTC
D: TRBD1
V: TRBV5-8
size: -
J: TRBJ2-7

CDR3: CASSLTGTDSYEQYF
DNA: TGTGCCAGCAGCTTAACGGGGACAGACTCCTACGAGCAGTACTTC
D: TRBD1
V: TRBV7-3
size: -
J: TRBJ2-7

CDR3: CASSRLPSGTSYEQYF
DNA: TGTGCCAGCAGCAGGCTACCTAGCGGGACCTCCTACGAGCAGTACTTC
D: TRBD2
V: TRBV27
size: -
J: TRBJ2-7

CDR3: CASSPRDRGSYEQYF
DNA: TGTGCCAGCAGCCCCCGGGACAGAGGCTCCTACGAGCAGTACTTC
D: TRBD1
V: TRBV14
size: -
J: TRBJ2-7

CDR3: CASSLESGRDCEQYF
DNA: TGTGCCAGCAGCTTGGAAAGCGGGAGAGACTGCGAGCAGTACTTC
D: TRBD2
V: TRBV5-4
size: -
J: TRBJ2-7

CDR3: CASSVRGWRKGSGANVLTF
DNA: TGTGCCAGCAGCGTAAGGGGTTGGCGAAAGGGCTCTGGGGCCAACGTCCTGACTTTC
D: -
V: TRBV9
size: -
J: TRBJ2-6

CDR3: CASSGGGDGDQPQHF
DNA: TGTGCCAGCAGTGGGGGGGGAGACGGGGATCAGCCCCAGCATTTT
D: -
V: TRBV2
size: -
J: TRBJ1-5

CDR3: CASSFNGTGGSGANVLTF
DNA: TGCGCCAGCAGCTTCAACGGGACAGGGGGCTCTGGGGCCAACGTCCTGACTTTC
D: TRBD1
V: TRBV5-1
size: -
J: TRBJ2-6

CDR3: CAISESLAGGMLRTDTQYF
DNA: TGTGCCATCAGTGAGTCCCTAGCGGGAGGGATGTTACGCACAGATACGCAGTATTTT
D: TRBD2
V: TRBV10-3
size: once
J: TRBJ2-3

CDR3: CASSQETDSSIRNEQFF
DNA: TGCGCCAGCAGCCAAGAAACTGACTCTTCAATTAGGAATGAGCAGTTCTTC
D: -
V: TRBV4-3
size: -
J: TRBJ2-1